This entry features one T cell receptor (beta chain) sequence. Other DNA sequences from this sample encode an identical CDR3 as well. The CDR3 extends over 13 amino acids. The germline gives CDR1 MDHEN, CDR2 SYDVKM. The V gene lost 6 bases and the J gene lost 3 bases, with 11 bases spanning the gap. The entry originates in a study of shared clonotypes between healthy human individuals. Sequenced by immunoSEQ multiplex PCR; TCRdb stores in-frame clones only, minus some. The sample has about 2,100,000 clones, 90% to 95% seen once. Selected positively for CCR7 and CD45RO-negative, naive CD8 cells excluded terminally differentiated effector memory CD45RA+ cells.

The receptor was isolated from a man in his late teens or twenties in good health. Some clones in this sample may be carry-over from other donors' samples. The chain combines TRBV28 with TRBJ1-1; no clear D gene. The specimen sequenced was naive CD8+ T cells from PBMCs. This CDR3 is CASSRTRDTEAFF. The CDR3 DNA sequence: TGTGCCAGCAGCCGTACGAGGGACACTGAAGCTTTCTTT.